Listed below are T cell receptor beta chains from one sample, sequenced in a study of blood T cell repertoires in COVID-19. Generated by immunoSEQ multiplex PCR, the TCRdb table keeps only in-frame clones and is missing some. The data contain some 270,000 clones, roughly 90% of them seen just once; the ten biggest clones take up approximately 2.3%. The specimen was peripheral blood. The receptors were sampled from a woman aged 60-75 years with COVID-19, enrolled during active disease. CDR3s include the opening cysteine and the closing phenylalanine or tryptophan. Fields, in order: V gene, clone size, D gene, J gene, CDR3 protein, CDR3 DNA. D genes are given only for firm matches. Size tells how often a clone was seen (once, few, many) or the class of an expanded clone, and some rows leave it out.

V: TRBV27; size: NA; D: TRBD2; J: TRBJ2-5; CDR3: CASIFTSGDGETQYF; DNA: TGTGCCAGCATTTTCACTAGCGGGGACGGAGAGACCCAGTACTTC
V: TRBV9; size: NA; D: NA; J: TRBJ1-1; CDR3: CASSGFEGTEAFF; DNA: TGTGCCAGCAGCGGATTCGAGGGCACTGAAGCTTTCTTT
V: TRBV7-9; size: NA; D: TRBD1; J: TRBJ1-6; CDR3: CASSLIQGKNSVLHF; DNA: TGTGCCAGCAGCTTAATACAGGGGAAGAACTCAGTCCTCCACTTT
V: TRBV7-6; size: NA; D: TRBD1; J: TRBJ1-1; CDR3: CASSLRDSFSNTEAFF; DNA: TGTGCCAGCAGCTTAAGGGACAGCTTTTCGAACACTGAAGCTTTCTTT
V: TRBV6-2/TRBV6-3; size: NA; D: NA; J: TRBJ1-2; CDR3: CASSFRVGYTF; DNA: TGTGCCAGCAGTTTCAGGGTTGGCTACACCTTC
V: TRBV6-4; size: NA; D: NA; J: TRBJ2-3; CDR3: CASSDNGHSTDTQYF; DNA: TGTGCCAGCAGTGACAATGGACACTCCACAGATACGCAGTATTTT
V: TRBV6-5; size: NA; D: NA; J: TRBJ1-2; CDR3: CASSRGPNYGYTF; DNA: TGTGCCAGCAGTCGAGGTCCTAACTATGGCTACACCTTC
V: TRBV5-1; size: once; D: NA; J: TRBJ2-1; CDR3: CASRFTEYNEQFF; DNA: TGCGCCAGCAGATTTACAGAGTACAATGAGCAGTTCTTC
V: TRBV18; size: NA; D: NA; J: TRBJ1-1; CDR3: CASSSGSLEAFF; DNA: TGTGCCAGCTCATCGGGGAGCCTTGAAGCTTTCTTT
V: TRBV2; size: NA; D: TRBD1; J: TRBJ1-2; CDR3: CASSVGQGVTYGYTF; DNA: TGTGCCAGCAGTGTAGGACAGGGGGTGACATATGGCTACACCTTC
V: TRBV3-1/TRBV3-2; size: NA; D: TRBD1; J: TRBJ1-5; CDR3: CASSHGQGSNQPQHF; DNA: TGTGCCAGCAGCCACGGACAGGGAAGCAATCAGCCCCAGCATTTT
V: TRBV29-1; size: NA; D: NA; J: TRBJ1-1; CDR3: CSVGLARGTEAFF; DNA: TGCAGCGTTGGCCTGGCGAGGGGGACTGAAGCTTTCTTT
V: TRBV7-6; size: NA; D: TRBD2; J: TRBJ2-7; CDR3: CASSSRLGIWAGGEPQQYF; DNA: TGTGCCAGCAGCTCTCGACTAGGAATTTGGGCGGGGGGGGAACCGCAGCAGTACTTC
V: TRBV18; size: NA; D: TRBD1; J: TRBJ2-1; CDR3: CASSLGTGSYNEQFF; DNA: TGTGCCAGCTCACTCGGGACAGGGTCCTACAATGAGCAGTTCTTC
V: TRBV27; size: NA; D: NA; J: TRBJ2-5; CDR3: CASSLGPLETQYF; DNA: TGTGCCAGCAGTTTAGGCCCCCTGGAGACCCAGTACTTC
V: TRBV7-9; size: NA; D: NA; J: TRBJ1-5; CDR3: CASSPAGVGNQPQHF; DNA: TGTGCCAGCAGCCCCGCAGGGGTTGGCAATCAGCCCCAGCATTTT
V: TRBV5-6; size: NA; D: TRBD1; J: TRBJ1-2; CDR3: CASRAPGQGFNYGYTF; DNA: TGTGCCAGCAGGGCGCCGGGACAGGGTTTTAACTATGGCTACACCTTC
V: TRBV6-6; size: NA; D: NA; J: TRBJ1-5; CDR3: CASSYGRADQPQHF; DNA: TGTGCCAGCAGTTACGGGCGAGCCGATCAGCCCCAGCATTTT
V: TRBV6-5; size: once; D: NA; J: TRBJ1-1; CDR3: CASSYSMSPPGTEAFF; DNA: TGTGCCAGCAGTTACTCGATGAGCCCCCCGGGAACTGAAGCTTTCTTT
V: TRBV5-3; size: NA; D: NA; J: TRBJ2-1; CDR3: CARSLTGYNEQFF; DNA: TGTGCCAGAAGCTTGACAGGCTACAATGAGCAGTTCTTC
V: TRBV5-4; size: NA; D: NA; J: TRBJ2-7; CDR3: CASSFRGTYEQYF; DNA: TGTGCCAGCAGCTTCAGGGGCACCTACGAGCAGTACTTC
V: TRBV11-2; size: once; D: NA; J: TRBJ1-2; CDR3: CASSLEGVHYGYTF; DNA: TGTGCCAGCAGCTTAGAGGGAGTTCACTATGGCTACACCTTC
V: TRBV3-1/TRBV3-2; size: NA; D: TRBD1; J: TRBJ2-7; CDR3: CASSDRTGGYEQYF; DNA: TGTGCCAGCAGCGACAGGACAGGGGGGTACGAGCAGTACTTC
V: TRBV11-3; size: NA; D: TRBD2; J: TRBJ2-7; CDR3: CASSETSGSSYEQYF; DNA: TGTGCCAGCAGCGAGACTAGCGGGAGCTCCTACGAGCAGTACTTC
V: TRBV7-9; size: NA; D: TRBD1; J: TRBJ1-2; CDR3: CASSRGTGIYGYTF; DNA: TGTGCCAGCAGTCGGGGGACAGGGATCTATGGCTACACCTTC
V: TRBV4-1; size: NA; D: TRBD1; J: TRBJ1-4; CDR3: CASSRRQGYNEKLFF; DNA: TGCGCCAGCAGCCGGAGACAGGGCTATAATGAAAAACTGTTTTTT
V: TRBV4-1; size: NA; D: NA; J: TRBJ2-4; CDR3: CASSAYYLDIIAKNIQYF; DNA: TGCGCCAGCAGCGCCTACTACTTGGACATCATAGCCAAAAACATTCAGTACTTC
V: TRBV18; size: NA; D: NA; J: TRBJ2-7; CDR3: CASSPSGNYYEQYF; DNA: TGTGCCAGCTCACCCTCCGGGAATTACTACGAGCAGTACTTC
V: TRBV5-6; size: NA; D: TRBD1; J: TRBJ1-3; CDR3: CASSPTGISGNTIYF; DNA: TGTGCCAGCAGCCCGACAGGGATCTCTGGAAACACCATATATTTT
V: TRBV4-1; size: NA; D: TRBD1; J: TRBJ1-2; CDR3: CASSPSGTGGLGYTF; DNA: TGCGCCAGCAGCCCGTCCGGGACAGGGGGCCTTGGCTACACCTTC
V: TRBV19; size: once; D: NA; J: TRBJ1-1; CDR3: CASVRNGGYAEAFF; DNA: TGTGCCAGTGTCCGAAACGGAGGGTACGCTGAAGCTTTCTTT
V: TRBV9; size: once; D: TRBD1; J: TRBJ1-1; CDR3: CASSVRGQGGSTEAFF; DNA: TGTGCCAGCAGCGTACGTGGACAGGGGGGATCCACTGAAGCTTTCTTT
V: TRBV5-1; size: NA; D: NA; J: TRBJ1-1; CDR3: CASSLGQMNTEAFF; DNA: TGCGCCAGCAGCTTGGGGCAGATGAACACTGAAGCTTTCTTT
V: TRBV2; size: once; D: TRBD1; J: TRBJ1-5; CDR3: CASRMGTGRYSNQPQHF; DNA: TGTGCCAGCAGGATGGGGACAGGGAGGTATAGCAATCAGCCCCAGCATTTT
V: TRBV7-2; size: NA; D: TRBD2; J: TRBJ2-1; CDR3: CASIQTSGDNEQFF; DNA: TGTGCCAGCATCCAGACTAGCGGGGATAATGAGCAGTTCTTC
V: TRBV25-1; size: NA; D: TRBD1; J: TRBJ2-2; CDR3: CAGTGDTGELFF; DNA: TGTGCCGGGACAGGGGATACCGGGGAGCTGTTTTTT
V: TRBV7-3; size: NA; D: NA; J: TRBJ2-5; CDR3: CASSLGRLETQYF; DNA: TGTGCCAGCAGCTTAGGGCGTCTGGAGACCCAGTACTTC
V: TRBV7-3; size: NA; D: TRBD2; J: TRBJ2-3; CDR3: CASSTLLAGGIDTQYF; DNA: TGTGCCAGCAGCACCCTCCTAGCGGGGGGGATAGATACGCAGTATTTT
V: TRBV25-1; size: NA; D: NA; J: TRBJ2-3; CDR3: CASSDWRGSTDTQYF; DNA: TGTGCCAGCAGTGATTGGCGGGGTAGCACAGATACGCAGTATTTT
V: TRBV11-2; size: NA; D: NA; J: TRBJ1-6; CDR3: CASSSMGAFNSPLHF; DNA: TGTGCCAGCAGCTCGATGGGGGCGTTCAATTCACCCCTCCACTTT